The sequence of this TCR beta chain was determined in a study of blood T cell repertoires in COVID-19. Study overall: Spain, Italy and the United States supplied samples that represented acute and convalescent COVID-19.

A few counts support this clone. In the authors' methods: Reference gene primer amplification in the assay estimated nucleated cell counts. Profiled with immunoSEQ multiplex PCR; TCRdb holds only in-frame clones, not every one. The D gene and trimming were derived from the DNA, and the V and J assignments and clone size from that table. Of 90,000 to 120,000 clones in the sample, roughly 80% were seen once. Looked up from germline, CDR1 is MNHEY and CDR2 is SMNVEV (reference sequence). CDR3 length equals 13 residues. Trimming left V 0 bases short and J 5 bases short, with 4 bases between. V and J are TRBV27 and TRBJ2-2; no clear D gene. Sequencing used peripheral blood. The TCR was taken from a woman older than 75 with active or convalescent COVID-19. The CDR3 sequence: CASSLSRTGELFF. CDR3 bases: TGTGCCAGCAGTTTATCGAGAACCGGGGAGCTGTTTTTT.